The 15 T cell receptor beta chains below come from one sample, sequenced in a study of T-cell memory formation after mild COVID-19. TCRdb analysed the 5' RACE reads with MiXCR anew, one entry per CDR3 protein. This repertoire shows more than 300,000 distinct CDR3 sequences, approximately 14% found once; its top ten account for roughly a fifth. The sequenced sample was PBMCs or a T cell subset sorted from them (not recorded which). These receptors were taken from a young man who had mild COVID-19 (a few samples of this study predate the infection). Cell type and time point are not known.

V is TRBV6-5 and J is TRBJ2-2, with a weak D call TRBD2 (6 bases). Germline CDR1 reads MNHEY; CDR2 reads SVGAGI. CDR3 size: 14 residues. The germline V and J ends were trimmed by 0 bases and 6 bases, with 8 bases remaining between them. CDR3 coding DNA: TGTGCCAGCAGTTACTCGGGAGGCCCCGGGGAGCTGTTTTTT. Residues: CASSYSGGPGELFF.

This clonotype has only a few counts. This chain connects TRBV5-1 to TRBJ2-6; D unclear. CDR3 length equals 15 residues. The V gene lost 0 bases and the J gene lost 4 bases, with 8 bases spanning the gap. Germline values: CDR1 SGHRS, CDR2 YFSETQ. The CDR3 coding sequence is TGCGCCAGCAGCTTGGACCTGGCCGGGGCCAACGTCCTGACTTTC. Residues: CASSLDLAGANVLTF.

This clonotype was observed a handful of times. The chain carries TRBV7-3 and TRBJ2-1, with 9 nucleotides matching TRBD2. This CDR3 is built from 16 residues. V gave up 3 bases and J gave up 8 bases; unmatched junction bases: 11. In germline, CDR1 is SGHTA, CDR2 FQGTGA. The CDR3 reads CASSLRPGLAFDEQFF. The CDR3 nucleotides read TGTGCCAGCAGCTTGCGTCCGGGACTAGCTTTCGATGAGCAGTTCTTC.

J is TRBJ1-1 and V is TRBV6-2 or TRBV6-3; D unresolved. In germline, CDR1 is MNHEY, CDR2 SVGEGT. Trimming left V 6 bases short and J 3 bases short, with 8 bases between. The CDR3 is made up of 12 amino acids. The CDR3 DNA reads as TGTGCCAGCAGCGAGGAGGACACTGAAGCTTTCTTT. This sequence encodes CASSEEDTEAFF.

This clonotype was counted a few times. The chain carries TRBV6-2 or TRBV6-3 and TRBJ2-1, with D maybe TRBD2 (5 bases). The length of the CDR3 is 13 residues. CDR1 and CDR2 (germline): MNHEY, SVGEGT. The V end was cut by 2 bases, the J end by 9 bases, with 11 bases between. CDR3 protein: CASSYATRSEQFF. The CDR3 DNA sequence: TGTGCCAGCAGTTACGCCACTAGATCTGAGCAGTTCTTC.

This clonotype was seen many times. The rearrangement uses TRBV29-1 and TRBJ2-3; 9 bases are a match to TRBD1. Germline CDR1 SQVTM, CDR2 ANQGSEA. This CDR3 has 13 residues. V lost 7 bases and J lost 7; bases outside the gene matches: 9. The CDR3, as DNA: TGCAGCGCTACGACAGGGGGAACCAATACGCAGTATTTT. It codes for CSATTGGTNTQYF.

This clonotype was counted at least ten times. CDR3 DNA sequence: TGCGCCAGCAGTGATCCGGGACAGGGGTACAATGAGCAGTTCTTC. Translating gives CASSDPGQGYNEQFF. V gene TRBV5-1 combines with J gene TRBJ2-1; TRBD1 aligns across 10 bases. The length of the CDR3 is 15 residues. Germline V gene lookup returns CDR1 SGHRS and CDR2 YFSETQ. V lost 5 bases to trimming and J lost 4 bases; unmatched junction nucleotides: 6.

The CDR3 spells CASSFPGTGLWNSPLHF. The CDR3 DNA reads TGTGCCAGCAGTTTCCCCGGGACAGGGCTCTGGAATTCACCCCTCCACTTT. The chain employs TRBV12-3 or TRBV12-4 and TRBJ1-6; 9 bases are a match to TRBD1. The CDR3 has 17 residues. Trimming at V came to 3 bases and at J to 7 bases, leaving 10 bases not matched to a gene.

A note on this clonotype: Its ends do not fully match the called genes, so a read error is possible. The chain has TRBV4-1 and TRBJ1-5; D is possibly TRBD1 (5 bases). Looked up from germline, CDR1 is MGHRA and CDR2 is YSYEKL. This CDR3 has 16 amino acids. The DNA of the CDR3 is TGCCCCAGCAGCCAAGACGGGGGGTTGGGCAATCAGCCCCAGCATTTT. Amino acids: CPSSQDGGLGNQPQHF.

This clonotype was detected a few times. The genes are TRBV7-3 and TRBJ2-3; D gene ambiguous. The CDR3 loop spans 14 amino acids. CDR1 and CDR2 from the germline V gene are SGHTA and FQGTGA. The V end lost 3 bases, the J end lost 2 bases, and 9 bases lay between the germline ends. In DNA, the CDR3 is TGTGCCAGCAGCTTTGGGCTTATCACAGATACGCAGTATTTT. The encoded protein is CASSFGLITDTQYF.

This chain uses TRBV10-3 with TRBJ2-7; 7 bases match TRBD1. Unmatched junction bases numbered 0, after V lost 8 bases and J lost 2 bases. This CDR3 spans 11 amino acids. CDR1 and CDR2 (germline): ENHRY, SYGVKD. The CDR3: CAIGTAYEQYV. The CDR3 DNA reads TGTGCCATCGGGACAGCCTACGAGCAGTACGTC.

This clonotype has a handful of counts. The rearrangement links TRBV7-9 to TRBJ2-3; TRBD2 aligns across 9 bases. V lost 1 base, J lost 5 bases, and 7 bases stayed unmatched. CDR3 length: 16 amino acids. The germline CDR1 and CDR2 sequences are SEHNR and FQNEAQ (reference sequence). The CDR3 DNA reads TGTGCCAGCAGCTTAGTGGCGGGGGGGCGAGGAGATACGCAGTATTTT. Translation gives CASSLVAGGRGDTQYF.

This clonotype has only a few counts. The chain combines TRBV4-1 with TRBJ1-2, with D unclear. The CDR3 is made up of 15 amino acids. Trimming left V 0 bases short and J 4 bases short, with 12 bases between. Germline assignment: CDR1 MGHRA and CDR2 YSYEKL. The CDR3 bases are TGCGCCAGCAGCCAAGAAAACACAAGATTCTATGGCTACACCTTC. It codes for CASSQENTRFYGYTF.

The rearrangement joins TRBV7-6 to TRBJ2-1; a possible D gene is TRBD2 (7 bases). V dropped 5 bases and J dropped 4 bases, with 24 bases sitting between them. The germline gives CDR1 SGHVS, CDR2 FNYEAQ. CDR3 size: 18 residues. CDR3 amino acids: CASSPPEGGAGIYNEQFF. Written as DNA, the CDR3 is TGTGCCAGCAGCCCCCCGGAAGGGGGAGCGGGGATTTACAATGAGCAGTTCTTC.

This clonotype was detected a few times. The chain recombines TRBV10-2 with TRBJ2-7; TRBD2 agrees at 9 bases. After removal of 7 bases from V and 1 base from J, the junction contained 5 bases not matched to a gene. The CDR3 runs 14 residues. Germline CDR1 WSHSY, CDR2 SAAADI. The CDR3 DNA sequence: TGCGCCAGCAAAGTTAGCGGGGGATCCTACGAGCAGTACTTC. Protein: CASKVSGGSYEQYF.